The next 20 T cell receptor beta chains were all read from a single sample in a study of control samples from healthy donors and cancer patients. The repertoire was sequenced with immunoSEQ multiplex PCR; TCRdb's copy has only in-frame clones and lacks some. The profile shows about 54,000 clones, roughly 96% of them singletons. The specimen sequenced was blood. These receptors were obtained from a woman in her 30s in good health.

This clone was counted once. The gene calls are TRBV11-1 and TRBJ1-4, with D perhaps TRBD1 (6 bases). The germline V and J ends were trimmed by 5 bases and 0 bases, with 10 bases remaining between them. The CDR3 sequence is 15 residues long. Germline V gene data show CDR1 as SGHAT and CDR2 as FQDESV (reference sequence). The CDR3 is CASSMNRATNEKLFF. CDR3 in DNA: TGTGCCAGCAGCATGAACAGGGCAACTAATGAAAAACTGTTTTTT.

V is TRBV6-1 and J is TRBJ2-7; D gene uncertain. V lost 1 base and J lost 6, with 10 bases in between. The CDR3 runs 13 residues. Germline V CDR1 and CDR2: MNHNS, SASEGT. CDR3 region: CASSEGILGEQYF. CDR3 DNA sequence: TGTGCCAGCAGTGAAGGTATTTTGGGCGAGCAGTACTTC.

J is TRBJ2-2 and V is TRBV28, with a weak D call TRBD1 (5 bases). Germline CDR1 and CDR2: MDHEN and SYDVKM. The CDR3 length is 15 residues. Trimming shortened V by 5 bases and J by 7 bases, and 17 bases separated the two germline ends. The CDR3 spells CASSMALTGGGELFF. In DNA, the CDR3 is TGTGCCAGCAGTATGGCGCTCACAGGCGGCGGGGAGCTGTTTTTT.

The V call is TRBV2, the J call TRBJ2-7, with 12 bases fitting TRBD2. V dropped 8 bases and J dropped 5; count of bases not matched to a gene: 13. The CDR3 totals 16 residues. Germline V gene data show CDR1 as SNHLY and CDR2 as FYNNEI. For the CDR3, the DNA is TGTGCCAGCGGGTCTAGCGGGAGGGCCTATTCCCACGAGCAGTACTTC. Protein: CASGSSGRAYSHEQYF.

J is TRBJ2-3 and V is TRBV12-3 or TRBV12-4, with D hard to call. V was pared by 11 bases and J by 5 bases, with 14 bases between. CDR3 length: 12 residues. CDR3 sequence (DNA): TGTGCCGGGAAGGGCACCGGAGATACGCAGTATTTT. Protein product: CAGKGTGDTQYF.

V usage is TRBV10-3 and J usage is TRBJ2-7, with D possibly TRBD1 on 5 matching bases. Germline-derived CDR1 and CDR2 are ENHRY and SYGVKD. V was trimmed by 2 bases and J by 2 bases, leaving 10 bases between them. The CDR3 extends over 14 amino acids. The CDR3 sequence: CAISETGSTYEQYF. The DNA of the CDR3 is TGTGCCATCAGTGAGACAGGTTCAACCTACGAGCAGTACTTC.

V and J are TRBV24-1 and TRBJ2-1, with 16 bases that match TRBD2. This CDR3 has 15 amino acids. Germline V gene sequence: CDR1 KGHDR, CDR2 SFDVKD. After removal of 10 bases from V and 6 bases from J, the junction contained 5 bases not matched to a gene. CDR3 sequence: CATGTSGRGGNEQFF. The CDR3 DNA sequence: TGTGCCACAGGGACTAGCGGGAGGGGGGGCAATGAGCAGTTCTTC.

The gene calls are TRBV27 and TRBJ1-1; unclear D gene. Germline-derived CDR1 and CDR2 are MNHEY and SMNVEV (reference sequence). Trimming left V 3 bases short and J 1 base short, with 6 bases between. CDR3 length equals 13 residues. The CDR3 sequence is CASSFRGNTEAFF. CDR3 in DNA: TGTGCCAGCAGTTTTCGGGGGAACACTGAAGCTTTCTTT.

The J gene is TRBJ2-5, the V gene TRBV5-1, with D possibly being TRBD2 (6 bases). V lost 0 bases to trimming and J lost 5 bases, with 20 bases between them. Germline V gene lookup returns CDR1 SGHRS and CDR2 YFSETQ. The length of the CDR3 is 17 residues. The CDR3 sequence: CASSLGGGDRSGETQYF. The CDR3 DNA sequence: TGCGCCAGCAGCTTGGGCGGCGGGGATCGGTCCGGGGAGACCCAGTACTTC.

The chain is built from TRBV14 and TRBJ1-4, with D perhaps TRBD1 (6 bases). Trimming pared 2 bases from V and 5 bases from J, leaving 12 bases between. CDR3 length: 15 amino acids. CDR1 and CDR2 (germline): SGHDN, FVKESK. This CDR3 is CASSQNRDTNEKLFF. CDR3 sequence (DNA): TGTGCCAGCAGCCAAAACCGGGACACCAATGAAAAACTGTTTTTT. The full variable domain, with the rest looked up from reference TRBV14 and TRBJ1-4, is EAGVTQFPSHSVIEKGQTVTLRCDPISGHDNLYWYRRVMGKEIKFLLHFVKESKQDESGMPNNRFLAERTGGTYSTLKVQPAELEDSGVYFCASSQNRDTNEKLFFGSGTQLSVL.

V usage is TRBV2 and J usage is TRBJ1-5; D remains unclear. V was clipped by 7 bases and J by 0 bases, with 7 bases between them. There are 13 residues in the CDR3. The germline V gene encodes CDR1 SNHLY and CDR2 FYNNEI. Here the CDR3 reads CASKDYSNQPQHF. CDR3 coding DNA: TGTGCCAGCAAGGACTATAGCAATCAGCCCCAGCATTTT.

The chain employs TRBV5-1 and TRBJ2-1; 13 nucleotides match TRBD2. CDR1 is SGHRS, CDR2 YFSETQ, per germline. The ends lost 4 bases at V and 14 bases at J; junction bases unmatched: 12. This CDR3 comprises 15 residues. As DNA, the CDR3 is TGCGCCAGCAGCCCAGGACTAGCGGGAGCACCAGGGAAGTTCTTC. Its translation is CASSPGLAGAPGKFF.

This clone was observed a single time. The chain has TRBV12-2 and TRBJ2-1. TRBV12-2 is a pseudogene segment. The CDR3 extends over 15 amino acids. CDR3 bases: TGTGCAAGTCGCTTAGCCCTCGACGGCTACAATGAGCAGTTCTTC. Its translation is CASRLALDGYNEQFF.

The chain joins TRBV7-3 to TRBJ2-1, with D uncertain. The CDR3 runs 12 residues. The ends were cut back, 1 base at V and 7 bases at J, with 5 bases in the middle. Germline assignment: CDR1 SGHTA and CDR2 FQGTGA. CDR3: CASSLNDNEQFF. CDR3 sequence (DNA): TGTGCCAGCAGCTTAAATGATAATGAGCAGTTCTTC. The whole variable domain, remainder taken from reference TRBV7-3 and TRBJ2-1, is GAGVSQTPSNKVTEKGKYVELRCDPISGHTALYWYRQSLGQGPEFLIYFQGTGAADDSGLPNDRFFAVRPEGSVSTLKIQRTERGDSAVYLCASSLNDNEQFFGPGTRLTVL.

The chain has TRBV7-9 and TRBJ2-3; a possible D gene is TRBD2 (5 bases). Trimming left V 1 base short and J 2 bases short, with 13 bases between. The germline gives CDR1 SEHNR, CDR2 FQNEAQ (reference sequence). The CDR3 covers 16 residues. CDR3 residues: CASSLVSLSDTDTQYF. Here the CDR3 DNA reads TGTGCCAGCAGCTTAGTATCCCTTAGCGACACAGATACGCAGTATTTT.

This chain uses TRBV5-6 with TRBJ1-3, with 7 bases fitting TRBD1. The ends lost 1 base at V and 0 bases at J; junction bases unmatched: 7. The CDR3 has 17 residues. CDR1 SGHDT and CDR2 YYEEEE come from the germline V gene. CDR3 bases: TGTGCCAGCAGCTTGATAACAGGGGCAAGCTCTGGAAACACCATATATTTT. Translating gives CASSLITGASSGNTIYF.

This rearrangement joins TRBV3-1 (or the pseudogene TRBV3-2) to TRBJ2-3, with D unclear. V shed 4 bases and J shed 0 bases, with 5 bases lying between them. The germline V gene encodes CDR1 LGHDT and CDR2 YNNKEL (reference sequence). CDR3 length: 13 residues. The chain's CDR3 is CASSRRSTDTQYF. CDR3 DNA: TGTGCCAGCAGCCGACGTAGCACAGATACGCAGTATTTT.

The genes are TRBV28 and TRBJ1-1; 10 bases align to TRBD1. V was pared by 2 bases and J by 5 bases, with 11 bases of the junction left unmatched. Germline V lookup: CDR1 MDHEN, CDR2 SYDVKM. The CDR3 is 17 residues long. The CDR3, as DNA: TGTGCCAGCAGTTTAGCCGGGACAGGGGCTTTAGGGACTGAAGCTTTCTTT. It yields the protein CASSLAGTGALGTEAFF. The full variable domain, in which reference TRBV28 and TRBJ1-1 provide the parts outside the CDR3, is DVKVTQSSRYLVKRTGEKVFLECVQDMDHENMFWYRQDPGLGLRLIYFSYDVKMKEKGDIPEGYSVSREKKERFSLILESASTNQTSMYLCASSLAGTGALGTEAFFGQGTRLTVV.

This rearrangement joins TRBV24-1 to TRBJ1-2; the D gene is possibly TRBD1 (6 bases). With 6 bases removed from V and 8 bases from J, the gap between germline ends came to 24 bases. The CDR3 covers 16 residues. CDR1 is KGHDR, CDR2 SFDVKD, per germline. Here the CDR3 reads CATSPSTRGVVSGYTF. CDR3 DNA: TGTGCCACCAGTCCCTCGACCAGGGGAGTGGTGAGCGGCTACACCTTC.

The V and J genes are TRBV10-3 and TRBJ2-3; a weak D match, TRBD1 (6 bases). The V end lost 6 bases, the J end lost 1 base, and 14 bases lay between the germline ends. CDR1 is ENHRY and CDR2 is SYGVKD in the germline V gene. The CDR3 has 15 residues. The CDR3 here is CAIRTGGAGTDTQYF. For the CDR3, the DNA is TGTGCCATCAGGACAGGTGGCGCAGGCACAGATACGCAGTATTTT.